What follows are 25 T cell receptor beta chains derived from one specimen sequenced in a study of beta chain features in type 1 diabetes. Every bit of the isolated RNA underwent reverse transcription, so sequencing read expressed TCRB transcripts. Method: immunoSEQ multiplex PCR; TCRdb's copy keeps in-frame clones and lacks some. Here the sample spans 970,000 or so clones, roughly 16% being singletons. The source material was naive CD4+ T cells from blood. These receptors were taken from a young woman in good health.

CDR3 loop: CASSAGQGGAGELFF. The CDR3 region has the DNA TGTGCCAGTAGCGCGGGACAGGGTGGGGCCGGGGAGCTGTTTTTT. The chain is built from TRBV19 and TRBJ2-2; 9 bases align to TRBD1. CDR3 length: 15 residues. V was pared by 6 bases and J by 6 bases, with 8 bases of the junction left unmatched. Germline CDR1 is LNHDA and CDR2 is SQIVND (reference sequence).

The CDR3 DNA reads TGTGCCACCAGCAGAGATCGGGCAGGGCAGCGCGAGCAGTACTTC. It encodes CATSRDRAGQREQYF. The chain links TRBV15 to TRBJ2-7, with a possible D match to TRBD1 (5 bases). CDR3 length equals 15 residues. Germline loops: CDR1 LNHNV, CDR2 YYDKDF (reference sequence). The V gene lost 0 bases and the J gene lost 6 bases, with 15 bases spanning the gap.

A few counts support this clone. V is TRBV29-1 and J is TRBJ2-1; 7 bases fit TRBD1. CDR3 length equals 13 residues. In germline, CDR1 is SQVTM, CDR2 ANQGSEA. The V gene end was trimmed by 7 bases and the J gene end by 2 bases; junction bases not matched to a gene: 5. The CDR3, as DNA: TGCAGCGGCCGGGACAGTGCCTACAATGAGCAGTTCTTC. It codes for CSGRDSAYNEQFF.

In its sample, this clone was seen a few times. The rearrangement joins TRBV6-5 to TRBJ2-6; TRBD1 is a possible D gene (5 bases). V was cut by 2 bases and J by 0 bases, with 8 bases left in between. CDR1 and CDR2 from the germline V gene are MNHEY and SVGAGI. The CDR3 totals 16 residues. In DNA form, the CDR3 reads TGTGCCAGCAGTTACGGGGCAGGCTCTGGGGCCAACGTCCTGACTTTC. It encodes CASSYGAGSGANVLTF.

V usage is TRBV15 and J usage is TRBJ1-2; D is possibly TRBD1 (5 bases). CDR3 length: 15 amino acids. Trimming cost V 1 base and J 5 bases, with 14 bases left between them. Germline CDR1 and CDR2: LNHNV and YYDKDF (reference sequence). CDR3 in DNA: TGTGCCACCAGCAGAGTGACGAGGACAAATTATGGCTACACCTTC. Translating it yields CATSRVTRTNYGYTF.

The rearrangement links TRBV13 to TRBJ2-2; D is unclear. This CDR3 is 12 amino acids long. Germline values: CDR1 PRHDT, CDR2 FYEKMQ (reference sequence). The V and J ends lost 3 bases and 7 bases respectively, with 6 bases between them. The CDR3 protein is CASSFPGGELFF. The CDR3 DNA is TGTGCCAGCAGCTTCCCGGGCGGGGAGCTGTTTTTT.

The chain is built from TRBV18 and TRBJ1-5; TRBD1 aligns across 7 bases. The CDR3 sequence is 15 residues long. Germline V CDR1 and CDR2: KGHSH, LQKENI. V was pared by 1 base and J by 6 bases, with 6 bases of the junction left unmatched. CDR3 protein: CASSPQGQTTQPQHF. For the CDR3, the DNA is TGTGCCAGCTCACCACAGGGACAGACGACTCAGCCCCAGCATTTT.

This clone came up a few times. The CDR3: CASSRNLYSGSSYEQYF. In nucleotides, the CDR3 is TGTGCCAGCAGCCGCAATCTGTATAGCGGCAGCTCCTACGAGCAGTACTTC. This chain connects TRBV7-2 to TRBJ2-7, with a weak D call TRBD2 (6 bases). Germline-derived CDR1 and CDR2 are SGHTA and FQGNSA. Deletions cut 5 bases from V and 0 bases from J, with 20 bases between. CDR3 size: 17 residues. Full variable domain (remainder filled in from reference TRBV7-2 and TRBJ2-7): GAGVSQSPSNKVTEKGKDVELRCDPISGHTALYWYRQSLGQGLEFLIYFQGNSAPDKSGLPSDRFSAERTGGSVSTLTIQRTQQEDSAVYLCASSRNLYSGSSYEQYFGPGTRLTVT.

This clone has only a few counts. The V gene is TRBV2, the J gene TRBJ1-5; D remains ambiguous. V lost 3 bases and J lost 6, with 12 bases in between. The CDR3 covers 14 residues. Germline-derived CDR1 and CDR2 are SNHLY and FYNNEI. In nucleotides, the CDR3 is TGTGCCAGCAGTGATCTTGTGTTGGGTCAGCCCCAGCATTTT. It translates to CASSDLVLGQPQHF.

The sample holds a few counts of this clone. V usage is TRBV5-1 and J usage is TRBJ2-5; 9 bases match TRBD1. This CDR3 is 15 amino acids long. J lost 4 bases, V lost 4 bases, and 8 bases had no gene match. Germline V gene data show CDR1 as SGHRS and CDR2 as YFSETQ. The CDR3 region is CASSPQGARVETQYF. For the CDR3, the DNA is TGCGCCAGCAGCCCACAGGGGGCGCGGGTAGAGACCCAGTACTTC.

This clone was picked up one time. The V call is TRBV28, the J call TRBJ2-7; D tentatively reads TRBD1 or TRBD2 (7 bases each). Trimming stripped 4 bases from V and 6 bases from J, with 19 bases between. CDR3 length equals 15 residues. Germline V gene data show CDR1 as MDHEN and CDR2 as SYDVKM. The DNA for the CDR3 is TGTGCCAGCAGTTCCGGCGGGACAGCGGGGTTCGAGCAGTACTTC. Its protein product is CASSSGGTAGFEQYF.

This clone was seen a few times. The rearrangement links TRBV5-6 to TRBJ1-1; 7 positions agree with TRBD1. The CDR3 covers 17 residues. V shed 0 bases and J 4 bases; nucleotides not matched to a gene: 12. In germline, CDR1 is SGHDT, CDR2 YYEEEE. Here the CDR3 reads CASSLELHRGMITEAFF. The CDR3 DNA is TGTGCCAGCAGCTTGGAGTTACACAGGGGAATGATCACTGAAGCTTTCTTT. The variable domain in full, with the rest retrieved from reference TRBV5-6 and TRBJ1-1, is DAGVTQSPTHLIKTRGQQVTLRCSPKSGHDTVSWYQQALGQGPQFIFQYYEEEERQRGNFPDRFSGHQFPNYSSELNVNALLLGDSALYLCASSLELHRGMITEAFFGQGTRLTVV.

This chain uses TRBV7-9 with TRBJ2-7, with D perhaps matching TRBD2 (5 bases). The germline V gene has CDR1 SEHNR and CDR2 FQNEAQ (reference sequence). Trimming removed 5 bases at V and 2 bases at J, with 19 bases between. This CDR3 has 16 amino acids. The DNA of the CDR3 is TGTGCCAGCAGCCCTAGCCCGGTGGGCTTCGCCTACGAGCAGTACTTC. Its protein product is CASSPSPVGFAYEQYF.

A few counts support this clone. The chain uses TRBV18 and TRBJ2-1, with D tentatively TRBD1 (6 bases). Germline V gene data show CDR1 as KGHSH and CDR2 as LQKENI. Trimming cost V 8 bases and J 2 bases, with 10 bases left between them. This CDR3 region has 13 residues. In DNA form, the CDR3 reads TGTGCCAGCGCAGGGACAACCTACAATGAGCAGTTCTTC. This codes for CASAGTTYNEQFF.

CDR3 DNA sequence: TGCGCCAGCAGCCAATCGCGGTACCACTATGGCTACACCTTC. It encodes CASSQSRYHYGYTF. The chain links TRBV4-3 to TRBJ1-2; D is ambiguous. Germline V CDR1 and CDR2: LGHNA, YSLEER. V lost 2 bases, J lost 3 bases, and 10 bases lay in between. The CDR3 runs 14 residues.

There are a few counts of this clone. Other DNA sequences within the sample encode an identical CDR3. The chain is built from TRBV7-2 and TRBJ2-7, with D tentatively TRBD1 (6 bases). The CDR3 length is 12 residues. Trimming pared 5 bases from V and 4 bases from J, leaving 9 bases between. Germline V gene data show CDR1 as SGHTA and CDR2 as FQGNSA. Here the CDR3 reads CASSIQGYEQYF. In nucleotides, the CDR3 is TGTGCCAGCAGCATACAGGGATACGAGCAGTACTTC.

Points on this clone: Other nucleotide sequences from this sample produce the same CDR3. The CDR3 nucleotides read TGTGCCAGCAGTGAGACAGGGTTGAACACTGAAGCTTTCTTT. Residues: CASSETGLNTEAFF. The rearrangement joins TRBV2 to TRBJ1-1; the match to TRBD1 covers 7 bases. Trimming cost V 3 bases and J 0 bases; bases outside gene matches: 1. In germline, CDR1 is SNHLY, CDR2 FYNNEI. CDR3 size: 14 residues.

This clone was seen a few times. The chain joins TRBV5-4 to TRBJ1-2; D may be TRBD1 (6 bases). CDR1 is SGHNT, CDR2 YYREEE, per germline (reference sequence). This CDR3 is built from 14 residues. The V end was cut by 4 bases, the J end by 4 bases, with 14 bases between. DNA of the CDR3: TGTGCCAGCAGCGTCCGGACAGAAAGCTATGGCTACACCTTC. Translating it yields CASSVRTESYGYTF.

The V and J genes are TRBV7-2 and TRBJ2-1; 9 bases are shared with TRBD1. Germline lookup yields CDR1 SGHTA and CDR2 FQGNSA. V lost 4 bases to trimming and J lost 1 base; unmatched junction nucleotides: 2. There are 15 residues in the CDR3. The CDR3 coding sequence is TGTGCCAGCAGCTGGGACAGGGCGTCCTACAATGAGCAGTTCTTC. It specifies CASSWDRASYNEQFF.

This clone was recorded a few times. The chain combines TRBV19 with TRBJ2-7, with 9 nucleotides matching TRBD1. This CDR3 region has 13 residues. CDR1 LNHDA and CDR2 SQIVND come from the germline V gene (reference sequence). After removal of 5 bases from V and 7 bases from J, the junction contained 6 bases not matched to a gene. The CDR3 region has the DNA TGTGCCAGTAGTCCGGACAGGGGAAGGGAGCAGTACTTC. Encoded protein: CASSPDRGREQYF. The full variable domain, rest sourced from reference TRBV19 and TRBJ2-7, is DGGITQSPKYLFRKEGQNVTLSCEQNLNHDAMYWYRQDPGQGLRLIYYSQIVNDFQKGDIAEGYSVSREKKESFPLTVTSAQKNPTAFYLCASSPDRGREQYFGPGTRLTVT.

Points on this clone: The sample carries other DNA sequences with the same CDR3. CDR3 sequence reads: CASSRGGTQYF. CDR3 bases: TGTGCCAGCAGCCGGGGAGGGACCCAGTACTTC. V usage is TRBV11-2 and J usage is TRBJ2-5; possible D gene TRBD2, 6 bases. V gave up 5 bases and J gave up 7 bases, with 8 bases separating them. The CDR3 extends over 11 amino acids. Per germline, CDR1 SGHAT and CDR2 FQNNGV.

This clone was observed a few times. The genes are TRBV7-8 and TRBJ2-5; 10 nucleotides align to TRBD1. Germline loops: CDR1 SGHVS, CDR2 FQNEAQ. J was trimmed by 5 bases and V by 1 base; bases with no gene match: 7. This CDR3 region has 16 residues. The CDR3 is CASSLGGTGVTETQYF. CDR3 nucleotides: TGTGCCAGCAGCTTAGGCGGGACAGGGGTGACTGAGACCCAGTACTTC.

This clone was recorded at least ten times. This sequence joins TRBV21-1 and TRBJ2-7; TRBD1, the table's D call, was not compared with the DNA. TRBV21-1 is an annotated pseudogene. The CDR3 is 15 amino acids. This CDR3 reads CASSSSGQGNNEQYF. The DNA of the CDR3 is TGTGCCAGCAGCTCGAGCGGACAGGGAAACAACGAGCAGTACTTC.

About this clone: Other nucleotide sequences in the sample specify the same CDR3. V usage is TRBV18 and J usage is TRBJ2-3; a weak D match, TRBD1 (6 bases). The germline CDR1 and CDR2 sequences are KGHSH and LQKENI. Trimming stripped 1 base from V and 6 bases from J, with 8 bases between. CDR3 length: 13 residues. The CDR3 bases are TGTGCCAGCTCACCACAGGACAGCGATACGCAGTATTTT. Protein product: CASSPQDSDTQYF.

The J gene is TRBJ2-1, the V gene TRBV5-6; no reliable D call. Germline V lookup: CDR1 SGHDT, CDR2 YYEEEE. The CDR3 has 12 amino acids. V lost 7 bases and J 1 base, leaving 6 bases between the germline ends. CDR3 DNA: TGTGCCAGCGAAAGGTCCTACAATGAGCAGTTCTTC. Protein: CASERSYNEQFF.